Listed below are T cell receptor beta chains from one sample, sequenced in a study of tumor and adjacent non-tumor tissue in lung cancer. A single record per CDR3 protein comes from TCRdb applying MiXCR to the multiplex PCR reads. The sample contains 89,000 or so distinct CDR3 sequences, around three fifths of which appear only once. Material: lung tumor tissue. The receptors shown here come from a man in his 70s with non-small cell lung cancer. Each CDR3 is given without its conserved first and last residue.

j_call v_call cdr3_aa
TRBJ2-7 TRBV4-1 ASSQDSVPYYEQY
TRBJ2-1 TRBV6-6 ANSYETSGTGEQF
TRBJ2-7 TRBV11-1 ASSLGLASSYVQY
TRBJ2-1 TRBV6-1 AGIARGGQFFNEQL
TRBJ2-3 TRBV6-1 TSSDTAGTGVKDTQY
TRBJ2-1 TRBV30 AWGKPDGGQF
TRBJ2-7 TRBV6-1 ASSPRQDVYEQN
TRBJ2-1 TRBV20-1 SARETGGSYNEQF
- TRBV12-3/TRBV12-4 ASRWGGPDGNRPQY
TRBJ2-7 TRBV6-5 ASSYRGEQY
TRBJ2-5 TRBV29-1 IVVILRETQY
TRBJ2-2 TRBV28 ASSLGVNTGELF
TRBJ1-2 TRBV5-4 ARSLTAPEGEYYGYT
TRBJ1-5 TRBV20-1 SAMPLVDRQPQH
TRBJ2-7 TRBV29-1 SVGSGAEQY
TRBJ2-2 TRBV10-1 TSGELGRAGELF
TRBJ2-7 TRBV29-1 SVPGTSAYEQY
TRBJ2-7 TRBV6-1 ASCPGTGGREQY
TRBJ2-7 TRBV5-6 ASSRASYGQY
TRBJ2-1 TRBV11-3 ASSLEGTNDNLQF
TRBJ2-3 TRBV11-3 TSSPGHTKYTDTQY
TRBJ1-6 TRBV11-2 TSTGADAHSPLH
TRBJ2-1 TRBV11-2 ASSVKDSYNEQL
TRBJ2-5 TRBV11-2 ANAHRLGPETRY
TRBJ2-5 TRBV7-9 ARSLGVTSGVQETQY
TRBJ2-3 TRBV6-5 ASSHSTTARASTDTQY
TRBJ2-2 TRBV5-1 ASSTGTGPTGELF
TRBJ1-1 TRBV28 ASSLGSGQALLNIEAF
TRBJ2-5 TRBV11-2 TSSSRGQVKRQETQY
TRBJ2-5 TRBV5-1 ASSFTDLRETQY
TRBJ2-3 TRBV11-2 ASITGQGLANMQY
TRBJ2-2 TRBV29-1 SVGQAGEPF
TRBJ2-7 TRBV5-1 ASSLGGVRDEQY
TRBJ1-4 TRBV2 ASSVGMSRKKLF
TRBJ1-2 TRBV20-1 SAFRSGYT
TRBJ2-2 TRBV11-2 ASILGRGRTGELV
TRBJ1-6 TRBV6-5 ASSTPGQAHSPLH
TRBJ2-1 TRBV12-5 ASAFGPDGYNEQF
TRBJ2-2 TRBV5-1 ASSLTLDTGELF
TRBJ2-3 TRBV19 ASRDSGLPGDTQY
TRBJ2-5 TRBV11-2 ASSTGLAGGAVIQY
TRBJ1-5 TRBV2 ASGEGAVNQPLH
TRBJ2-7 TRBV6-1 ASSIESSYEQY
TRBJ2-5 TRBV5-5 ASSGSARTQY